This TCR beta chain emerged from a study of blood T cell repertoires in COVID-19. Study overall: PBMCs, B-cell-depleted T cells, or T cells were the source of the cDNA or gDNA that made up the material.

This clone was found many times. Sequenced by immunoSEQ multiplex PCR; TCRdb stores in-frame clones only, minus some. The repertoire includes approximately 150,000 clones, about 80% of them detected once, and about 5.1% sits in the top ten. The CDR3 extends over 16 amino acids. CDR1 SNHLY and CDR2 FYNNEI come from the germline V gene. V lost 1 base, J lost 4 bases, and 3 bases stayed unmatched. The TCR comes from a human donor in a cohort sampled during active COVID-19. What was sequenced was peripheral blood. The chain combines TRBV2 with TRBJ2-2, with 10 bases lining up with TRBD2. DNA of the CDR3: TGTGCCAGCAGTGAAGTGGCTAGCGGGAGCACCGGGGAGCTGTTTTTT. This encodes CASSEVASGSTGELFF.